This T cell receptor (beta chain) derives from a study of beta chain features in type 1 diabetes. The germline CDR1 and CDR2 sequences are GTSNPN and SVGIG (reference sequence). V was pared by 1 base and J by 6 bases, with 6 bases of the junction left unmatched. This CDR3 spans 16 amino acids. Of the isolated RNA, all was reverse transcribed, and so the sequenced material was expressed TCRB transcripts. The table came from immunoSEQ multiplex PCR; TCRdb's copy has only in-frame clones and leaves some out. The table records 300,000 to 350,000 clones, over 7% of them present only once. Study observations and caveats: The naive, central memory and Treg TCRB repertoires looked more alike in patients than they did in healthy donors. Type 1 diabetes patients had TCRB CDR3s that were shorter (moderately but significantly so) in all four CD4+ subsets.

This clone was recorded at least ten times. Its specificity is unknown. The sequence came from a man aged 25 to 40 with type 1 diabetes. Material: central memory CD4+ T cells from blood. The chain has TRBV30 and TRBJ2-2; TRBD1 aligns across 12 bases. The CDR3 DNA is TGTGCCTGGAGTGCTCCGGGACAGGGGGCCGCCGGGGAGCTGTTTTTT. The encoded protein is CAWSAPGQGAAGELFF.